This paragraph reports one T cell receptor beta chain. Its antigen is not yet known. A much larger clone differs by one base, so this may be a read error. This entry belongs to a study (dated by TCRdb to the mid-2010s). About the study as a whole: The study set out to test whether tumor-infiltrating Tregs in breast cancer get recruited from blood Tregs or are instead converted in situ from other CD4+ T cell subsets. What the research found in general, with its limitations: The validation in the larger cohort was limited to a single TCR beta V-J rearrangement instead of whole repertoires. The greatest overlap of tumor-infiltrating Treg TCR alpha and beta sequences was observed with tumor naive CD4+ T cells, followed by blood naive CD4+ T cells. Tumor memory CD4+ T cell TCR gene usage was found to cluster with blood and lymph node memory CD4+ cells and with lymph node naive CD4+ cells.

The Miltenyi Naive CD4+ T Cell Isolation kit was used to purify naive CD4+ T cells, and Tregs were depleted with CD25 microbeads. Tregs, naive and memory CD4+ T cells from tumor, blood and ipsilateral draining lymph nodes of a handful of breast cancer patients underwent full-length TCR alpha and beta sequencing. Tumor tissue and lymph nodes from ipsilateral axillary dissection were perfused with PBS, minced and digested with collagenase I and hyaluronidase. Sorted cell populations were confirmed by FACS to exceed 90% purity. The junction shows trimming of 5 bases on V and 11 bases on J, plus 11 bases between the germline ends. CDR3 length: 11 amino acids, cysteine to phenylalanine. Solely the CDR3 DNA is kept, with 33 bases framed from the first base. CDR1 and CDR2, looked up from the germline V gene, are MNHEY and SVGAGI. Full-length TCR variable regions were amplified by 5' RACE PCR using constant-region reverse primers, and then by semi-nested PCR using Nested Universal Primer A. The ReliaPrep RNA Cell Miniprep System was used to extract total RNA, which was then reverse transcribed into 5'RACE-ready cDNA with the SMARTer RACE 5'/3' Kit. Multiplex adaptors were used to barcode full-length TCR alpha and beta libraries, and the barcoded libraries were sequenced on an Illumina MiSeq. The authors' pipeline ran thus. For each of nine subset-tissue groups, sequencing data from the five patients were pooled, and the groups were then compared using unsupervised clustering of TCR gene usage. Repertoire similarity was calculated with the Morisita-Horn index, weighting shared sequences by their contribution to each repertoire. TCRdb trimmed public reads at Q25 via fastp, called clones via MiXCR and kept in-frame beta chains. Merged by CDR3 protein, the rows form single entries marked with the most common genes and DNA. TCRdb assigned the V and J calls; the authors' analysis was not used. The sample table contains approximately 8,200 distinct CDR3 sequences; only one count was recorded for roughly two thirds of them. The top ten clonotypes cover around 4% of the sample.

Recombination linked TRBV6-5 to TRBJ2-3; TRBD1 is perhaps the D gene, given 5 matching bases. The clonotype comes from a female donor with breast cancer. Sequenced input: tumor-infiltrating naive CD4+ T cells sorted from the breast tumor. This sample's cell subset or site label indicates: naive CD4+ T cells, CD4+CD45RA+CD25-. Read as DNA, the sequence is TGTGCCAGCAGTGACAGTCTAAGGCAGTATTTT. It codes for CASSDSLRQYF.